Listed below are T cell receptor beta chains from one sample, sequenced in a study of cytomegalovirus exposure and HLA in healthy donors. Only in-frame clones appear in the TCRdb table, and some are missing; sequencing was by immunoSEQ multiplex PCR. Among under 140,000 clones listed, 60% to 85% were seen once. What was sequenced was PBMCs. The source is a woman aged 55-75 years in good health and CMV-seropositive. CDR3s include the opening cysteine and the closing phenylalanine or tryptophan. The D gene is left open where the match is weak. For some rows the clone size is stated as once, few or many, or as a class when expanded; others skip it.

J | size | V | D | DNA | CDR3
TRBJ2-3 | - | TRBV5-6 | TRBD2 | TGTGCCAGCAGCTCCCCTCTAGCGGGAGTCCCAGATACGCAGTATTTT | CASSSPLAGVPDTQYF
TRBJ1-5 | - | TRBV5-1 | - | TGCGCCAGCAGCTTACAGGGTGGAGGCAATCAGCCCCAGCATTTT | CASSLQGGGNQPQHF
TRBJ2-7 | - | TRBV2 | - | TGTGCCAGCCGGGACTCAGGCGGGGAGCAGTACTTC | CASRDSGGEQYF
TRBJ1-1 | - | TRBV30 | - | TGTGCCTGGACATCATCGGACACTGAAGCTTTCTTT | CAWTSSDTEAFF
TRBJ2-1 | - | TRBV7-3 | - | TGTGCCAGCAGCTTTGAGAGCTCCTACAATGAGCAGTTCTTC | CASSFESSYNEQFF
TRBJ1-2 | - | TRBV18 | - | TGTGCCAGCTCCCTTGGACGGGGAAATGGCTACACCTTC | CASSLGRGNGYTF
TRBJ2-7 | - | TRBV5-7 | - | TGTGCCAGCAGCCCCGACAGTTTTGGATACGAGCAGTACTTC | CASSPDSFGYEQYF
TRBJ2-7 | - | TRBV2 | TRBD1 | TGTGCCAGCAGTGAGCTTGTGACAGGGATCTACGAGCAGTACTTC | CASSELVTGIYEQYF
TRBJ2-2 | - | TRBV7-6 | - | TGTGCCAGCAGCTTAGGGGGCAGATCGAACACCGGGGAGCTGTTTTTT | CASSLGGRSNTGELFF
TRBJ2-7 | - | TRBV19 | - | TGTGCCAGTAGTGGCCGGCAGGGGACCTACGAGCAGTACTTC | CASSGRQGTYEQYF
TRBJ2-7 | - | TRBV6-1 | TRBD1 | TGTGCCAGCCGCCGGGACAGGGGGACTAACGAGCAGTACTTC | CASRRDRGTNEQYF
TRBJ1-2 | few | TRBV9 | - | TGTGCCAGCAGCCGGGACCCGGAGGGGTATGGCTACACCTTC | CASSRDPEGYGYTF
TRBJ2-3 | - | TRBV10-3 | - | TGTGCCATCAGCGGAGAGACAGGCACAGATACGCAGTATTTT | CAISGETGTDTQYF
TRBJ2-5 | - | TRBV18 | TRBD2 | TGTGCCAGCTCACCCATAGGGACTAGCGGGAGTATGGAGACCCAGTACTTC | CASSPIGTSGSMETQYF
TRBJ2-7 | - | TRBV11-3 | TRBD2 | TGTGCCAGCAGCTTGGCTAGCGGGAGAACCGAGCAGTACTTC | CASSLASGRTEQYF
TRBJ2-3 | - | TRBV11-2 | TRBD1 | TGTGCCAGCAGCGCCGGGACAGGGTATACAGATACGCAGTATTTT | CASSAGTGYTDTQYF
TRBJ1-3 | - | TRBV6-5 | - | TGTGCCAGCAGTTACTCGGGAGGCTCTGGAAACACCATATATTTT | CASSYSGGSGNTIYF
TRBJ2-5 | once | TRBV5-1 | - | TGCGCCAGCAGCTTTGCGCCCGATGAAGAGACCCAGTACTTC | CASSFAPDEETQYF
TRBJ2-1 | - | TRBV10-2 | - | TGCGCCAGCAGTGAGTTGGGCGGGTTTACAGGGAATGAGCAGTTCTTC | CASSELGGFTGNEQFF
TRBJ1-1 | few | TRBV4-1 | TRBD1 | TGCGCCAGCAGCTCTAAAGGGACAGGGACTGAAGCTTTCTTT | CASSSKGTGTEAFF
TRBJ2-2 | - | TRBV7-2 | - | TGTGCCAGCAGACCCCAGGGGACCGGGGAGCTGTTTTTT | CASRPQGTGELFF
TRBJ2-3 | - | TRBV5-4 | - | TGTGCCAGCAGCCTCGCGCGGGGCTCTAGCACAGATACGCAGTATTTT | CASSLARGSSTDTQYF
TRBJ1-5 | - | TRBV6-4 | - | TGTGCCAGCAGTGAGGGGCCCGACACAAATCAGCCCCAGCATTTT | CASSEGPDTNQPQHF
TRBJ2-7 | - | TRBV27 | - | TGTGCCAGCAGTCCGGGCCCCCACAGGGTCCTCTACGAGCAGTACTTC | CASSPGPHRVLYEQYF
TRBJ2-1 | - | TRBV6-4 | TRBD2 | TGTGCCAGCAGTGGTGATCTAGCGGGAGTAAAGAATGAGCAGTTCTTC | CASSGDLAGVKNEQFF